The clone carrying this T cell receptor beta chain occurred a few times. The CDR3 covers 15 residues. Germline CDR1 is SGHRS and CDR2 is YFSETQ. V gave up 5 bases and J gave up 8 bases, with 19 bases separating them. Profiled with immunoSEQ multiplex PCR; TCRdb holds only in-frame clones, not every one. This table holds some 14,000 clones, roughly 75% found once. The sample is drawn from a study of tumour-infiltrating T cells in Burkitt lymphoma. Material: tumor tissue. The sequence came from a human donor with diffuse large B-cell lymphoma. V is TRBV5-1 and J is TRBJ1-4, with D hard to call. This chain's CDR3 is CASRPSSGYMEKLFF. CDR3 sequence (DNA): TGCGCCAGCAGACCCTCTAGTGGCTACATGGAAAAACTGTTTTTT.